This T cell receptor beta chain is drawn from a study of shared clonotypes between healthy human individuals. The CDR3 totals 14 residues. Germline V gives CDR1 KGHSH, CDR2 LQKENI. The junction had 5 bases not matched to a gene; V was cut back by 3 bases and J by 6 bases. Sequencing used immunoSEQ multiplex PCR; TCRdb keeps in-frame clones, though not all of them. The sample includes about 1.1 million clones, about 80% of them seen just once. What was sequenced was memory CD4+ T cells from PBMCs. Specified subset: CD45RA-negative fraction. V usage is TRBV18 and J usage is TRBJ2-1; 7 bases align to TRBD1. This receptor was identified in a man between 18 and 29 years old in good health. Some clones in this sample may be carry-over from other donors' samples. For the CDR3, the DNA is TGTGCCAGCTCACCGGGGACAGTCGGCAATGAGCAGTTCTTC. Translated, it gives CASSPGTVGNEQFF.